This TCR beta chain was profiled in a study of T-cell reconstitution after alpha-beta-depleted transplantation in children. A word on this clonotype: Antigen specificity is unknown.

Germline assignment: CDR1 KGHSH and CDR2 LQKENI. The CDR3 runs to 16 residues. Trimming cost V 1 base and J 6 bases; bases outside gene matches: 7. The library targeted TCRbeta and was prepared with unique molecular identifiers. MiXCR, applied by TCRdb to the PCR reads, yields one record per CDR3 protein. The table lists approximately 980,000 distinct CDR3 sequences, about 30% of them singletons. Points from the study as a whole: The study reportedly traced alpha-beta T cells about two months after transplant to several hundred expanded graft clones. At the one-year point after transplant, T-cell counts and TCRbeta diversity were found to come mostly from T cells that had been newly produced. From surviving recipient T cells and thymic progenitors came the high day-60 TCRbeta diversity observed in some patients.

This chain joins TRBV18 and TRBJ1-5; TRBD1 aligns across 9 bases. The clonotype was recovered from a boy under two years old who had a stem cell transplant for SCID, so the T cells may come from the graft donor. This sample comprised PBMCs, mostly from graft donor cells, obtained 360 days after TCRalphabeta/CD19-depleted stem cell transplant. CDR3 coding DNA: TGTGCCAGCTCACCACTTGGGGGACAGGGAAGTCAGCCCCAGCATTTT. It encodes CASSPLGGQGSQPQHF.